Following are 27 T cell receptor beta chains from one sample sequenced in a study of stem cell transplantation in POMP-related autoinflammatory disease. Repertoires were generated with immunoSEQ multiplex PCR, while TCRdb's copy carries only in-frame clones and drops some. The data hold approximately 1,000 clones, with 55% to 80% observed a single time. The sequencing input was CD8+ T cells from PBMCs. These receptors all stem from a human donor in good health.

This clone counts as medium-sized (0.01 to 0.1%). The genes are TRBV7-3 and TRBJ2-3; D uncertain. Trimming stripped 1 base from V and 11 bases from J, with 7 bases between. This CDR3 region has 11 residues. Germline CDR1 and CDR2: SGHTA and FQGTGA. The CDR3 nucleotides are TGTGCCAGCAGCTTAAATGATGTGCAGTATTTT. Translating it yields CASSLNDVQYF. The complete variable domain, with remaining parts taken from reference TRBV7-3 and TRBJ2-3, reads GAGVSQTPSNKVTEKGKYVELRCDPISGHTALYWYRQSLGQGPEFLIYFQGTGAADDSGLPNDRFFAVRPEGSVSTLKIQRTERGDSAVYLCASSLNDVQYFGPGTRLTVL.

The chain couples TRBV15 to TRBJ1-4; D gene uncertain. Trimming stripped 8 bases from V and 2 bases from J, with 12 bases between. The CDR3 has 14 residues. CDR1 LNHNV and CDR2 YYDKDF come from the germline V gene (reference sequence). CDR3 nucleotides: TGTGCCACCGGGTCACGGAAGACTAATGAAAAACTGTTTTTT. This gives the protein CATGSRKTNEKLFF.

The J gene is TRBJ2-1, the V gene TRBV6-4, with 11 bases that match TRBD2. Trimming removed 4 bases from V and 8 bases from J; junction bases left unmatched: 7. This CDR3 is built from 15 residues. Germline V gene lookup returns CDR1 MRHNA and CDR2 SNTAGT. In nucleotides, the CDR3 is TGTGCCAGCAGTGTGAGTAGCGGGGGGGCTGATGAGCAGTTCTTC. Protein sequence: CASSVSSGGADEQFF.

The genes are TRBV7-2 and TRBJ2-7; perhaps TRBD1 as D (6 bases). Per the germline V gene, CDR1 is SGHTA and CDR2 is FQGNSA. Trimming pared 1 base from V and 1 base from J, leaving 8 bases between. The CDR3 contains 14 residues. For the CDR3, the DNA is TGTGCCAGCAGCTTAGAACAGGGATCCTACGAGCAGTACTTC. Translating it yields CASSLEQGSYEQYF.

CDR3 coding DNA: TGTGCCAGCTCATTGATCGGCTCCTACAATGAGCAGTTCTTC. The encoded protein is CASSLIGSYNEQFF. V is TRBV5-6 and J is TRBJ2-1; D is unresolved. The CDR3 sequence is 14 residues long. V shed 7 bases and J shed 0 bases, with 11 bases lying between them. CDR1 and CDR2 from the germline V gene are SGHDT and YYEEEE. The full variable domain, in which reference TRBV5-6 and TRBJ2-1 provide the parts outside the CDR3, is DAGVTQSPTHLIKTRGQQVTLRCSPKSGHDTVSWYQQALGQGPQFIFQYYEEEERQRGNFPDRFSGHQFPNYSSELNVNALLLGDSALYLCASSLIGSYNEQFFGPGTRLTVL.

The gene calls are TRBV28 and TRBJ2-7; the match to TRBD2 covers 10 bases. V gave up 3 bases and J gave up 12 bases; unmatched junction bases: 5. Germline CDR1 reads MDHEN; CDR2 reads SYDVKM. CDR3 length: 12 residues. The CDR3 nucleotides read TGTGCCAGCAGTTTCAGCGGGAGGGATGCGTACTTC. Its protein is CASSFSGRDAYF.

This chain connects TRBV7-6 to TRBJ1-5; D not resolved. CDR1 and CDR2 from the germline V gene are SGHVS and FNYEAQ. Trimming cost V 1 base and J 3 bases, with 10 bases left between them. The CDR3 spans 15 residues. CDR3 DNA sequence: TGTGCCAGCAGCTTAGAATCCGGCCTCAATCAGCCCCAGCATTTT. Encoded protein: CASSLESGLNQPQHF.

With respect to this clone: One end of the junction is discordant with germline, which a read error may explain. The rearrangement uses TRBV5-3 and TRBJ1-1; tentative D call: TRBD1 (6 bases). TRBV5-3 is known as an ORF, though its function is uncertain. This CDR3 has 13 amino acids. In DNA form, the CDR3 reads TGTGCCAGCAGCTTTGACAACAGGGTCGAAGCTTTCTTT. Translation gives CASSFDNRVEAFF.

The rearrangement uses TRBV10-3 and TRBJ2-5; 10 positions match TRBD2. Trimming cost V 3 bases and J 4 bases; bases outside gene matches: 14. Germline lookup yields CDR1 ENHRY and CDR2 SYGVKD. The CDR3 runs to 18 residues. CDR3 residues: CAISDRLAGVTKGETQYF. The CDR3 DNA reads as TGTGCCATCAGTGATCGGCTAGCGGGGGTTACGAAAGGAGAGACCCAGTACTTC.

This clone is termed medium-sized. V is TRBV4-3 and J is TRBJ2-7; D gene uncertain. The germline V gene has CDR1 LGHNA and CDR2 YSLEER. Deletions cut 2 bases from V and 3 bases from J, with 8 bases between. This CDR3 has 13 amino acids. The CDR3 sequence: CASSQLRFYEQYF. The CDR3 nucleotides read TGCGCCAGCAGCCAACTCAGATTCTACGAGCAGTACTTC.

This clone was observed a single time. The CDR3 DNA is TGTGCCATCAGTGAGTCGGGTGGCAGCGCGGAGGAGCAGTACTTC. The encoded protein is CAISESGGSAEEQYF. The V gene is TRBV10-3, the J gene TRBJ2-7; D ambiguous. Trimming shortened V by 0 bases and J by 7 bases, and 16 bases separated the two germline ends. In germline, CDR1 is ENHRY, CDR2 SYGVKD. This CDR3 contains 15 residues.

The chain employs TRBV7-9 and TRBJ2-3, with 12 nucleotides matching TRBD2. V shed 5 bases and J 4 bases; nucleotides not matched to a gene: 7. This CDR3 has 16 amino acids. Germline V gene sequence: CDR1 SEHNR, CDR2 FQNEAQ (reference sequence). In DNA, the CDR3 is TGTGCCAGCAGCCCCTTCCTAGCGGGAGGGCCAGATACGCAGTATTTT. Its translation: CASSPFLAGGPDTQYF.

By sample fraction, this clone is medium-sized. The chain employs TRBV6-1 and TRBJ1-5, with a weak D call TRBD1 (6 bases). Germline lookup yields CDR1 MNHNS and CDR2 SASEGT. The germline V and J ends were trimmed by 4 bases and 6 bases, with 16 bases remaining between them. The CDR3 length is 15 residues. The CDR3 DNA is TGTGCCAGCAGTGTAGGGCAGGAAGGGGGTCAGCCCCAGCATTTT. Translated, it gives CASSVGQEGGQPQHF.

This clone showed up just once. The CDR3 reads CASSGNRDGSGELFF. The CDR3 nucleotides read TGTGCCAGCAGTGGAAACAGGGATGGTTCCGGGGAGCTGTTTTTT. The V call is TRBV6-4, the J call TRBJ2-2; a possible D gene is TRBD1 (6 bases). The CDR3 runs 15 residues. Per the germline V gene, CDR1 is MRHNA and CDR2 is SNTAGT. V shed 4 bases and J shed 6 bases, with 15 bases lying between them.

This clone was seen just once. The CDR3 spells CASSAGPSYEQYF. Written as DNA, the CDR3 is TGCGCCAGCAGCGCTGGGCCCTCCTACGAGCAGTACTTC. The chain has TRBV4-3 and TRBJ2-7; no definite D call. Germline V CDR1 and CDR2: LGHNA, YSLEER. The CDR3 extends over 13 amino acids. V was pared by 5 bases and J by 0 bases, with 8 bases between.

This chain connects TRBV6-4 to TRBJ1-1; the D gene is possibly TRBD1 (5 bases). Germline loops: CDR1 MRHNA, CDR2 SNTAGT. The V end was cut by 6 bases, the J end by 0 bases, with 8 bases between. This CDR3 spans 13 amino acids. CDR3 in amino acids: CASSPGLNTEAFF. The CDR3 region has the DNA TGTGCCAGCAGCCCAGGGTTGAACACTGAAGCTTTCTTT.

This sequence joins TRBV6-4 and TRBJ2-1; TRBD1 aligns across 9 bases. Trimming removed 5 bases from V and 3 bases from J; junction bases left unmatched: 5. Germline V gives CDR1 MRHNA, CDR2 SNTAGT. This CDR3 comprises 15 residues. The CDR3 DNA is TGTGCCAGCAGTAACACAGGGGGCGTCTACAATGAGCAGTTCTTC. Translating gives CASSNTGGVYNEQFF.

The V gene is TRBV5-1, the J gene TRBJ2-3; 7 bases agree with TRBD1. The germline gives CDR1 SGHRS, CDR2 YFSETQ. There are 14 residues in the CDR3. Germline trimming cut 0 bases from V and 6 bases from J; bases unmatched to any gene: 4. CDR3 loop: CASSLGDSFDTQYF. The CDR3 nucleotides read TGCGCCAGCAGCTTGGGGGACAGCTTTGATACGCAGTATTTT.

The sample holds a few counts of this clone. This chain joins TRBV7-9 and TRBJ1-5; D perhaps matches TRBD1 (5 bases). V was trimmed by 2 bases and J by 1 base, leaving 6 bases between them. This CDR3 has 14 residues. From germline, CDR1 is SEHNR and CDR2 FQNEAQ (reference sequence). The CDR3 nucleotides read TGTGCCAGCAGCTTAAGGGGAAGCAATCAGCCCCAGCATTTT. Its translation is CASSLRGSNQPQHF.

This chain connects TRBV13 to TRBJ2-7, with TRBD1 identical over 9 bases. This CDR3 is built from 15 residues. Germline lookup yields CDR1 PRHDT and CDR2 FYEKMQ (reference sequence). Germline trimming cut 6 bases from V and 3 bases from J; bases unmatched to any gene: 9. CDR3 region: CASSLSDRGVYEQYF. The DNA for the CDR3 is TGTGCCAGCAGTCTTAGTGACAGGGGGGTCTACGAGCAGTACTTC. The entire variable domain, with the rest obtained from reference TRBV13 and TRBJ2-7, is as follows: AAGVIQSPRHLIKEKRETATLKCYPIPRHDTVYWYQQGPGQDPQFLISFYEKMQSDKGSIPDRFSAQQFSDYHSELNMSSLELGDSALYFCASSLSDRGVYEQYFGPGTRLTVT.

The chain joins TRBV30 to TRBJ2-5, with D possibly being TRBD2 (6 bases). V gave up 4 bases and J gave up 2 bases, with 11 bases separating them. The CDR3 is made up of 13 amino acids. CDR1 and CDR2 from the germline V gene are GTSNPN and SVGIG (reference sequence). In nucleotides, the CDR3 is TGTGCCTGGAATAGGGGACTTCAAGAGACCCAGTACTTC. Translated, it gives CAWNRGLQETQYF.

The V and J genes are TRBV21-1 and TRBJ2-7. TRBV21-1 constitutes a pseudogene. This CDR3 contains 15 residues. This CDR3 reads CASRGWLHVLDEQYF. Here the CDR3 DNA reads TGTGCCAGCAGAGGTTGGCTACACGTGTTAGACGAGCAGTACTTC.

V gene TRBV28 combines with J gene TRBJ2-3, with D possibly matching TRBD2 (6 bases). V gave up 6 bases and J gave up 0 bases, with 16 bases separating them. The length of the CDR3 is 16 residues. Germline lookup yields CDR1 MDHEN and CDR2 SYDVKM. CDR3 sequence (DNA): TGTGCCAGCAGCCTGGTAGCGGCAAGTAGCACAGATACGCAGTATTTT. Encoded protein: CASSLVAASSTDTQYF.

This clone turned up a few times. This chain uses TRBV27 with TRBJ2-7; 10 bases are shared with TRBD2. Trimming removed 3 bases from V and 2 bases from J; junction bases left unmatched: 13. The CDR3 has 18 amino acids. Germline V gene lookup returns CDR1 MNHEY and CDR2 SMNVEV (reference sequence). The CDR3 DNA follows: TGTGCCAGCAGTTTTATTTACCAGACTAGCGGGCGCCCCTACGAGCAGTACTTC. This translates into CASSFIYQTSGRPYEQYF.

The chain couples TRBV2 to TRBJ2-7; the D is unclear. Germline-derived CDR1 and CDR2 are SNHLY and FYNNEI. V lost 5 bases and J lost 3, with 14 bases in between. The CDR3 loop spans 14 amino acids. The CDR3 reads CASSYPRSGYEQYF. DNA of the CDR3: TGTGCCAGCAGTTACCCCCGCTCAGGCTACGAGCAGTACTTC. Complete variable domain (other parts from reference TRBV2 and TRBJ2-7): EPEVTQTPSHQVTQMGQEVILRCVPISNHLYFYWYRQILGQKVEFLVSFYNNEISEKSEIFDDQFSVERPDGSNFTLKIRSTKLEDSAMYFCASSYPRSGYEQYFGPGTRLTVT.

The rearrangement uses TRBV4-1 and TRBJ2-7; D remains unclear. This CDR3 is 13 amino acids long. Germline CDR1 is MGHRA and CDR2 is YSYEKL. Trimming took off 1 base at V and 5 bases at J, with 9 bases between the two ends. Here the CDR3 DNA reads TGCGCCAGCAGCCAAGTGTGGGTGGACGAGCAGTACTTC. It specifies CASSQVWVDEQYF.

This rearrangement joins TRBV29-1 to TRBJ2-7, with TRBD1 identical over 10 bases. Looked up from germline, CDR1 is SQVTM and CDR2 is ANQGSEA. The CDR3 contains 14 residues. V was pared by 7 bases and J by 6 bases, with 12 bases of the junction left unmatched. CDR3: CSAAVGTGASEQYF. As DNA, the CDR3 is TGCAGCGCGGCCGTTGGGACAGGGGCGTCCGAGCAGTACTTC.